This T cell receptor (beta chain) derives from a study of T-cell reconstitution after alpha-beta-depleted transplantation in children. Unique molecular identifiers were used to barcode this TCRbeta library. TCRdb re-analysed the PCR reads in MiXCR, keeping a single row per CDR3 protein. Here the sample spans fewer than 350,000 distinct CDR3 sequences, 6.5% to 9% being singletons. This clonotype was counted ten times or more. Its antigen is unknown. This CDR3 has 14 residues. V shed 3 bases and J shed 5 bases, with 13 bases lying between them. The study, taken as a whole, reports: Several patients had high TCRbeta diversity at day 60; it came from surviving recipient T cells and thymic progenitors. T-cell counts and diversity were attributed mostly to newly produced T cells one year after transplant. By about two months after transplant, alpha-beta T cells reportedly arose from several hundred graft clones that had expanded.

The receptor comes from a female patient under 10 years old who had a stem cell transplant for Fanconi anemia, so the T cells may come from the graft donor. V gene TRBV12-3 or TRBV12-4 combines with J gene TRBJ1-2, with no clear D. Sequencing used peripheral blood, obtained 360 days after TCRalphabeta/CD19-depleted stem cell transplant. CDR3 in DNA: TGTGCCAGCAGTTTTGCGGAGACGGATTATGGCTACACCTTC. This sequence encodes CASSFAETDYGYTF.